This entry describes one T cell receptor beta chain. J was trimmed by 1 base and V by 8 bases; bases with no gene match: 10. Germline CDR1 MGHRA, CDR2 YSYEKL. The CDR3 contains 16 residues. The source of the sample is a study of T cell changes during pregnancy in multiple sclerosis. Assay: immunoSEQ multiplex PCR; the TCRdb copy retains only in-frame clones and omits some. The repertoire holds about 38,000 clones, around nine tenths seen once, with approximately 0.36% in the top ten. The TCR was taken from a female donor in good health, enrolled as a control in a pregnancy study. Sequencing was performed on CD4+ T cells from peripheral blood mononuclear cells, taken after pregnancy. This chain links TRBV4-1 with TRBJ1-3; the match to TRBD1 covers 8 bases. CDR3 sequence: CASRDRQGLSGNTIYF. The CDR3 DNA follows: TGCGCCAGCCGGGATAGACAGGGGTTATCTGGAAACACCATATATTTT.